This TCR beta chain derives from a study of vaccination and CD4 T cells after COVID-19. Concerning this clonotype: What it recognizes is unknown.

CD4+ T cells that had been cultured provided DNA sequenced with the Oncomine TCR Beta short-read assay. Researchers extracted genomic DNA from CD4+ T cells that had been cultured. TCRdb re-analysed the PCR reads in MiXCR, keeping a single row per CDR3 protein. The sample contains about 7,800 distinct CDR3 sequences, more than 35% of which appear only once. The sample's treatment: roughly 10-day PBMC culture with coronavirus spike peptide pools or control peptides (ViraFEST assay). Pre-COVID-19 pandemic sampling (2011-2018) yielded the unexposed donor's CD4+ T cells. CDR3 length: 14 residues. Looked up from germline, CDR1 is SGHTA and CDR2 is FQGNSA. Trimming took off 3 bases at V and 3 bases at J, with 8 bases between the two ends.

The TCR was taken from a human donor in good health. Sequenced sample: CD4+ T cells from blood, cultured in vitro. The V gene is TRBV7-2, the J gene TRBJ2-2; D unclear. The CDR3 loop reads CASSLASYTGELFF. DNA of the CDR3: TGTGCCAGCAGCTTGGCATCCTACACCGGGGAGCTGTTTTTT.